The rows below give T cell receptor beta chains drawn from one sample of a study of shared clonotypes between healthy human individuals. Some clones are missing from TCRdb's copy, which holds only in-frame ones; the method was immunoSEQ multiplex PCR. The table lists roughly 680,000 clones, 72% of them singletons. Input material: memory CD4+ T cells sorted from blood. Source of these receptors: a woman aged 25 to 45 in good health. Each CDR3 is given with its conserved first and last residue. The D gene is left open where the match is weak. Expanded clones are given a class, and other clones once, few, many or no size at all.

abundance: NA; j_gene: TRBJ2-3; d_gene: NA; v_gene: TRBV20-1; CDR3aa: CSAITDTQYF; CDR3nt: TGCAGTGCTATTACAGATACGCAGTATTTT
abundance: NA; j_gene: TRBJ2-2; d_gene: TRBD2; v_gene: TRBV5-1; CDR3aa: CASSRLAGGNTGELFF; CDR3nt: TGCGCCAGCAGCCGTCTAGCGGGAGGCAACACCGGGGAGCTGTTTTTT
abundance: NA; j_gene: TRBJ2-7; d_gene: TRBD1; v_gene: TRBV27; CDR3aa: CASSRRPGQGYEQYF; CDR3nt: TGTGCCAGCAGCCGACGACCGGGACAGGGCTACGAGCAGTACTTC
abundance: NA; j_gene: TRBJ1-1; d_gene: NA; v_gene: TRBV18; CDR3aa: CASSTDDWHNEAFF; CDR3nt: TGTGCCAGCTCGACAGACGACTGGCACAATGAAGCTTTCTTT
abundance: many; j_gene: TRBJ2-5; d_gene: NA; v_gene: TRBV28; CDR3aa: CASSFPGARETQYF; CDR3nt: TGTGCCAGCAGTTTCCCGGGGGCGCGGGAGACCCAGTACTTC
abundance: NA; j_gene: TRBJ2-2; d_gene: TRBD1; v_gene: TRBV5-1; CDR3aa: CASSLTRTGGSYGANTGELFF; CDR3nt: TGCGCCAGCAGCCTAACCCGGACAGGGGGCAGTTATGGCGCGAACACCGGGGAGCTGTTTTTT
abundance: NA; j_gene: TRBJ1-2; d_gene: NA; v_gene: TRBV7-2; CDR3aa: CASSLYGSYGYTF; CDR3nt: TGTGCCAGCAGCTTATACGGAAGCTATGGCTACACCTTC
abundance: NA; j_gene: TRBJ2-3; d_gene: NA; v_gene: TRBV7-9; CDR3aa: CASSFSPTRGYTDTQYF; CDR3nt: TGTGCCAGCAGCTTCTCACCGACTAGGGGGTACACAGATACGCAGTATTTT
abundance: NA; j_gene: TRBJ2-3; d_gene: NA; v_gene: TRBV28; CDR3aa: CASSSRGDLADTQYF; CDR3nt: TGTGCCAGCAGTTCCCGTGGGGATTTAGCAGATACGCAGTATTTT
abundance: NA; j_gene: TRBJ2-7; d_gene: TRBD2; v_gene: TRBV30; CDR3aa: CAWVGRETAYEQYF; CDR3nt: TGTGCCTGGGTAGGGCGGGAGACCGCCTACGAGCAGTACTTC
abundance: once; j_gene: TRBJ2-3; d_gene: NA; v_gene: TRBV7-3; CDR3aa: CASSRNRDDTQYF; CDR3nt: TGTGCCAGCAGCAGAAATAGGGACGATACGCAGTATTTT